What follows is one T cell receptor (beta chain) and its context. The record originates from a study of blood T cell repertoires in COVID-19. Study-wide context: Samples taken during acute and convalescent COVID-19 were collected in the United States, Italy and Spain. T cells, B-cell-depleted T cells, or PBMCs provided the cDNA or gDNA that served as material.

The CDR3 contains 12 residues. Between the trimmed V and J ends, which lost 5 bases and 5 bases, there was a span of 10 bases. Germline CDR1 and CDR2: SGHRS and YFSETQ. Per the study methods: Amplifying reference gene primers gave estimates of nucleated cell counts. Repertoires were generated with immunoSEQ multiplex PCR, while TCRdb's copy carries only in-frame clones and drops some. V and J calls and clone size are given by that table; D and trimming were obtained from the DNA. The repertoire holds around 180,000 clones, around 87% seen once, with roughly 2.6% in the top ten. The V gene is TRBV5-1, the J gene TRBJ1-1; no definite D call. Sequences were obtained from peripheral blood. This sequence originates from a man between 40 and 49 years old with active or convalescent COVID-19. The CDR3 protein is CASRGGRTEAFF. The CDR3 DNA follows: TGCGCCAGCAGGGGAGGGCGGACTGAAGCTTTCTTT.